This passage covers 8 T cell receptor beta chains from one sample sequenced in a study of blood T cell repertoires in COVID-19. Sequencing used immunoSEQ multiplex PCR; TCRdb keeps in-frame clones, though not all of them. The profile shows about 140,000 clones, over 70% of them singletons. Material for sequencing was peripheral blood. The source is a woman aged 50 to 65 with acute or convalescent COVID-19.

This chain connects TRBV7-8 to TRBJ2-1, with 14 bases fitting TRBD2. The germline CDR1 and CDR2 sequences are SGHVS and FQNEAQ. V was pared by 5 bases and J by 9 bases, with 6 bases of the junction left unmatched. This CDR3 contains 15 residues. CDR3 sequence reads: CASSPPGLAGVEQFF. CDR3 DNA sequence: TGTGCCAGCAGCCCCCCGGGACTAGCGGGAGTTGAGCAGTTCTTC.

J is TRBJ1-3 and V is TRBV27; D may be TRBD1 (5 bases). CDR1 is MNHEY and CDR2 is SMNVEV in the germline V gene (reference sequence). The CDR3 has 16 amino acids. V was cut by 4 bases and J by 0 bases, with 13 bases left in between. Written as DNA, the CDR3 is TGTGCCAGCAGTTCGGGGGTTTCAGGCTCTGGAAACACCATATATTTT. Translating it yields CASSSGVSGSGNTIYF.

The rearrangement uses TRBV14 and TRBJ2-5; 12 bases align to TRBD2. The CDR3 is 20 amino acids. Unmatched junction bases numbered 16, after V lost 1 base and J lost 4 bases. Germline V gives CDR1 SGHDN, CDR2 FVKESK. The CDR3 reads CASSQVLGLAGSWVLETQYF. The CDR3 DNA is TGTGCCAGCAGCCAAGTTTTAGGACTAGCGGGATCCTGGGTGTTAGAGACCCAGTACTTC.

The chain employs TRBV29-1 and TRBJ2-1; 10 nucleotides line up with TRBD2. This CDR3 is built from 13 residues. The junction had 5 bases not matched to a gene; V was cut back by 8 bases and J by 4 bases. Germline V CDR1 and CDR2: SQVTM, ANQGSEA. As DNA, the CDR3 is TGCAGCCTTGGGACTAGCGCTTACAATGAGCAGTTCTTC. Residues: CSLGTSAYNEQFF.

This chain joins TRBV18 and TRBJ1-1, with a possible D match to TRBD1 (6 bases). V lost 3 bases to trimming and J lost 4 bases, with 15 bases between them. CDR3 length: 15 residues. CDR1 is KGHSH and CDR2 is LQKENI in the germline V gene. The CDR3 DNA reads TGTGCCAGCTCACCTTTACAGGGTTTGACCACTGAAGCTTTCTTT. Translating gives CASSPLQGLTTEAFF.

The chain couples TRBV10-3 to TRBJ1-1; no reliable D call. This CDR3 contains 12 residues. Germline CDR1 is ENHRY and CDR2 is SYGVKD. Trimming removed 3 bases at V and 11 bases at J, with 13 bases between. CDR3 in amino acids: CAISEVGREAFF. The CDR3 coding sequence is TGTGCCATCAGTGAAGTAGGTAGGGAGGCTTTCTTT.

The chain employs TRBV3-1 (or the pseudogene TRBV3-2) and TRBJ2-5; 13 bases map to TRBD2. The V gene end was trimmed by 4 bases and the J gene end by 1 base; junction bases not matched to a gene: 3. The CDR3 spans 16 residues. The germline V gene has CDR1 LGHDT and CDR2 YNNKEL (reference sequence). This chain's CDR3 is CASSPRTSGSQETQYF. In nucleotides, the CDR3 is TGTGCCAGCAGCCCTAGGACTAGCGGGAGCCAAGAGACCCAGTACTTC.

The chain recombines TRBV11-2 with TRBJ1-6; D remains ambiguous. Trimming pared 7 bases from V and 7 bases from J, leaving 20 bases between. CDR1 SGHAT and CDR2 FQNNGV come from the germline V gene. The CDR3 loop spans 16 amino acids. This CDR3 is CASKPVGTWKNSPLHF. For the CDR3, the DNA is TGTGCCAGCAAACCGGTGGGCACTTGGAAGAATTCACCCCTCCACTTT.